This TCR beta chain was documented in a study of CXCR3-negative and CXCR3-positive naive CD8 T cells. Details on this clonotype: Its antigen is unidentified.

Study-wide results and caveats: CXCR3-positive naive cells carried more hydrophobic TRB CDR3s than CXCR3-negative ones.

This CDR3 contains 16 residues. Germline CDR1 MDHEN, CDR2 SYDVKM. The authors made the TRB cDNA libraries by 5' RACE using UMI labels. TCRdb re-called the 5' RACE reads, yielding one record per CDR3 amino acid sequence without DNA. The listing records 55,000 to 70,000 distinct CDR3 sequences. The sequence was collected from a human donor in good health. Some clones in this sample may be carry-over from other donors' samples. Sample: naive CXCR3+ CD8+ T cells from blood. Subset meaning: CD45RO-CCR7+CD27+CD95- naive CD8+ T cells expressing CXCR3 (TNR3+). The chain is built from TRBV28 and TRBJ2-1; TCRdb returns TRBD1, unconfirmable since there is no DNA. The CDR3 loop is CASSPPQGAWDNEQFF.